The subject of this entry is one T cell receptor (beta chain). The entry originates in a study of cytomegalovirus exposure and HLA in healthy donors. This PCR relied on a set of 60 Vbeta primers and 13 Jbeta primers. Measured with immunoSEQ multiplex PCR; TCRdb has only the in-frame clones, and not every one. Its table records approximately 110,000 clones. Germline CDR1 and CDR2: SGHVS and FNYEAQ. There are 14 residues in the CDR3. V shed 2 bases, J shed 2 bases, and the junction held 1 base outside the gene matches. The genes are TRBV7-6 and TRBJ2-3; 7 bases are shared with TRBD1. Sequences were obtained from PBMCs. The receptor's source is a man under 40 in good health and CMV-seronegative. The CDR3 is CASSLRGLTDTQYF. CDR3 sequence (DNA): TGTGCCAGCAGCTTAAGGGGGCTCACAGATACGCAGTATTTT.